Sequencing of this T cell receptor beta chain was carried out in a study of cytomegalovirus exposure and HLA in healthy donors. Study-wide results and limits: Accounts indicate the classifier identified cytomegalovirus status with strong specificity and sensitivity. DRB1 had the most TCR associations and HLA-C the fewest, a later analysis found, with rates varying by HLA locus.

Primers included in the PCR were 60 Vbeta and 13 Jbeta primers. Using immunoSEQ multiplex PCR, the repertoire was profiled, and TCRdb retains in-frame clones only, with some absent. The data show roughly 150,000 clones, approximately 72% seen once. About this clone itself: Its specificity is unknown.

The CDR3 is made up of 15 amino acids. Germline loops: CDR1 KGHSH, CDR2 LQKENI. V trimming: 3 bases; J trimming: 6 bases; junction bases outside the gene matches: 8. Sequences were obtained from PBMCs. The clonotype comes from a man younger than 30 in good health and CMV-seronegative. The chain employs TRBV18 and TRBJ2-3; 8 nucleotides agree with TRBD2. CDR3 amino acids: CASSPLAAGGDTQYF. The CDR3 DNA reads as TGTGCCAGCTCACCCCTCGCGGCGGGAGGTGATACGCAGTATTTT.